This T cell receptor beta chain was recovered during a study of radiation and T cells in renal cell carcinoma. This CDR3 comprises 14 residues. The germline gives CDR1 SNHLY, CDR2 FYNNEI. V lost 9 bases, J lost 5 bases, and 8 bases stayed unmatched. Time point here: blood 2 weeks post-SBRT. The treatment is: 15 Gy SBRT to primary tumor, nephrectomy 4 weeks later. Libraries were prepared by immunoSEQ multiplex PCR; TCRdb keeps only in-frame clonotypes and omits some of them. The data contain approximately 75,000 clones, roughly 80% of them singletons. Sample: blood, taken from a patient whose treatment included radiotherapy and nephrectomy. The sequence was collected from a man aged 60-69 years with renal cell carcinoma. This rearrangement joins TRBV2 to TRBJ2-1; the match to TRBD1 covers 9 bases. CDR3 protein: CARGDRDMNNEQFF. CDR3 in DNA: TGTGCCAGGGGGGACAGGGATATGAACAATGAGCAGTTCTTC.